This T cell receptor (beta chain) originates from a study of blood T cell repertoires in COVID-19. In the study overall: Samples came from the United States, Italy and Spain, spanning acute and convalescent COVID-19. T cells, B-cell-depleted T cells, or PBMCs provided the cDNA or gDNA that served as material.

Measured with immunoSEQ multiplex PCR; TCRdb has only the in-frame clones, and not every one. Counted here are approximately 500,000 clones, 70% to 90% occurring once; the ten biggest clones make up over 1.5%. Per germline, CDR1 LGHDT and CDR2 YNNKEL (reference sequence). The CDR3 runs 15 residues. V dropped 3 bases and J dropped 3; count of bases not matched to a gene: 5. Recruits, aged roughly 18 to 95 years, lived in around 24 US areas. Recovered participants had two consecutive negative NP/OP PCR tests, healthcare professional clearance, or symptom resolution. This TCR came from a woman aged 35 to 49 who had recovered from COVID-19. Sample: PBMCs or T cells enriched from blood (not recorded which). V is TRBV3-1 (or the pseudogene TRBV3-2) and J is TRBJ1-5; 7 bases map to TRBD1. Here the CDR3 DNA reads TGTGCCAGCAGCCAGACAGGGACCGACAATCAGCCCCAGCATTTT. Its protein is CASSQTGTDNQPQHF.